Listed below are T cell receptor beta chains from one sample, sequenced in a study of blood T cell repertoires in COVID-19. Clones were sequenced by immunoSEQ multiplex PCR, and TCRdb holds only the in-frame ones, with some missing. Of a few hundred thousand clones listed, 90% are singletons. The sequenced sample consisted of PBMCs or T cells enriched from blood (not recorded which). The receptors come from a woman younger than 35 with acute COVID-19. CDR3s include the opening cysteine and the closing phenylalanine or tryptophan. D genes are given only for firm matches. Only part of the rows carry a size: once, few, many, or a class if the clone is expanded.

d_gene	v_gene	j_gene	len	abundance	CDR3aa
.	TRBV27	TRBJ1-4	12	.	CASSDTGEKLFF
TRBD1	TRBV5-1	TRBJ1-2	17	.	CASSRGQGALVNYGYTF
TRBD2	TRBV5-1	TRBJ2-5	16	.	CASSSVGLAIRETQYF
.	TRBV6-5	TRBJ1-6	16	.	CASSYRMETDNSPLHF
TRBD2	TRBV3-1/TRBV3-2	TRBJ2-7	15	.	CASRPGLAGHNEQYF
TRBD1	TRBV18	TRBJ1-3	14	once	CASRTGAIGNTIYF
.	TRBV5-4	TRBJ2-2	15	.	CASSLNRADTGELFF
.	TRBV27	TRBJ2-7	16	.	CASSHITGKSSYEQYF
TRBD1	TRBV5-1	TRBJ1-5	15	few	CASSLGTGRNQPQHF
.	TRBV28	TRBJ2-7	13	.	CASRSGETYEQYF
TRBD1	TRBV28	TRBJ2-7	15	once	CASSLGQVSTYEQYF
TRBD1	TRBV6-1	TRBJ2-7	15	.	CASSESGTGGYEQYF
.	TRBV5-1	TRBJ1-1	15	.	CASSHGQGLIPEAFF
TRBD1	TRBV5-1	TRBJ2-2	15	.	CASSPGQGFTGELFF
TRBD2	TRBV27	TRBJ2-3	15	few	CASSPIAGVTDTQYF
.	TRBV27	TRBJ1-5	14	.	CASSFSRGVQPQHF
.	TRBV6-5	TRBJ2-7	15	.	CASSAGRGRSYEQYF
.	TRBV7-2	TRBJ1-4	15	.	CASSLIRGVGEKLFF
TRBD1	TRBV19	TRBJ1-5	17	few	CASSILLGQGPHQPQHF
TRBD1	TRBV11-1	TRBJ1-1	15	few	CASSLETGVRTEAFF
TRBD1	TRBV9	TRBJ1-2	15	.	CASSSRGTANYGYTF
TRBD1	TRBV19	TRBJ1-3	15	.	CASRPTGASGNTIYF
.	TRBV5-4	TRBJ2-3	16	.	CASSFVSSASTDTQYF
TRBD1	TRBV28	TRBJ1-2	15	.	CASSSPGGTNYGYTF
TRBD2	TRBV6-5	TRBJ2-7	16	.	CASSSLGTSGSYEQYF
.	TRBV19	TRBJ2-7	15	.	CASSIGLAISYEQYF
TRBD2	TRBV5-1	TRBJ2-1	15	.	CATKKIAGEYNEQFF
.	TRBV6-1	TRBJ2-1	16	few	CASSERYTGPYNEQFF
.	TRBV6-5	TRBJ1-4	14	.	CASSAGWSNEKLFF
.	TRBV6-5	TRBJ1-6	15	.	CASSYASAGASPLHF
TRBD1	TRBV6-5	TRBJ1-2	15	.	CASSYGQGDRFGYTF
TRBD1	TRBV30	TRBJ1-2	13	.	CAWSPDRGRGYTF
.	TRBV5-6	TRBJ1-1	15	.	CASSLQGLMNTEAFF
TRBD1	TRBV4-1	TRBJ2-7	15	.	CASRNMDRKAYEQYF
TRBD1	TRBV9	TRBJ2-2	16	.	CASSVRTGVDTGELFF
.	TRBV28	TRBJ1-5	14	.	CASSPMQGQRPQHF
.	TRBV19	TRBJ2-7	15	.	CASSIGTSLGYEQYF
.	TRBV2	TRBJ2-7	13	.	CASGGSAAYEQYF
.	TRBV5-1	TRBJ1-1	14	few	CASRRRAEGTEAFF
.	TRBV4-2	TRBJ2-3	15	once	CASSQDMADSDTQYF
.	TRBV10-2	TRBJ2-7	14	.	CASSDSGSSYEQYF
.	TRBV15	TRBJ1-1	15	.	CATSGGYSGATEAFF
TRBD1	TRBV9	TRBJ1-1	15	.	CASSVPPTGETEAFF
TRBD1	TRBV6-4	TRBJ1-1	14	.	CASSLETGGTEAFF
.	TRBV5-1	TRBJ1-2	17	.	CASSLEEDGRPDYGYTF
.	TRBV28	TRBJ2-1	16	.	CASSLSGSSSYNEQFF
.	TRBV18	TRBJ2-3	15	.	CASSPFVGRPGTQYF
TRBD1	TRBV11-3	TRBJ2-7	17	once	CASSPRDSFRSPYEQYF